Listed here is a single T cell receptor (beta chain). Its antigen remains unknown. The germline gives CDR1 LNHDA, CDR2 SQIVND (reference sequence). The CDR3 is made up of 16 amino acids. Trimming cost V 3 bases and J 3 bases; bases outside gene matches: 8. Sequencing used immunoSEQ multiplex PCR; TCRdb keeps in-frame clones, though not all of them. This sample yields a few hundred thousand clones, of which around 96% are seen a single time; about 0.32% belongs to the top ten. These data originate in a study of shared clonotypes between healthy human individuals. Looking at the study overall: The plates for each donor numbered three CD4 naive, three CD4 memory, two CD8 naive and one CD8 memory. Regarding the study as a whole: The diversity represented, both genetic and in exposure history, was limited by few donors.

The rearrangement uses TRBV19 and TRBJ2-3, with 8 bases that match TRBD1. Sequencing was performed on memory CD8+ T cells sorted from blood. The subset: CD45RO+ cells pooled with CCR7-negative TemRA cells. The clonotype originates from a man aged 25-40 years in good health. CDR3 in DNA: TGTGCCAGTAGTATGGCGACAGGGGCGCGTACAGATACGCAGTATTTT. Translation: CASSMATGARTDTQYF.